These 22 T cell receptor beta chains were all obtained from the same sample, sequenced in a study of T cell clonality in common variable immunodeficiency. Findings of the study overall: Reportedly, TCR beta sequences from common variable immunodeficiency showed fewer deletions and N-nucleotide insertions.

Only in-frame clones appear in the TCRdb table, and some are missing; sequencing was by immunoSEQ multiplex PCR. The sample shows 30,000 to 40,000 clones, none of them appearing just once. These receptors have no known antigen. The sample taken for sequencing was peripheral blood mononuclear cells. The receptors originated from a human donor with common variable immunodeficiency.

About this clone itself: The missing CDR3 end, 3 residues past where the read stops, is filled in from the germline J gene. V is TRBV7-9 and J is TRBJ2-2; D gene uncertain. Between the trimmed V and J ends, which lost 5 bases and 0 bases, there was a span of 10 bases. Germline-derived CDR1 and CDR2 are SEHNR and FQNEAQ (reference sequence). CDR3 size: 15 residues. The CDR3 here is CASSQSAPNTGELFF. Incomplete CDR3 DNA: TGTGCCAGCAGCCAAAGCGCCCCGAACACCGGGGAG. The complete variable domain, with remaining parts taken from reference TRBV7-9 and TRBJ2-2, reads DTGVSQNPRHKITKRGQNVTFRCDPISEHNRLYWYRQTLGQGPEFLTYFQNEAQLEKSRLLSDRFSAERPKGSFSTLEIQRTEQGDSAMYLCASSQSAPNTGELFFGEGSRLTVL.

This clone was recorded many times. Coverage ceases 3 residues before the CDR3 finishes, and the germline J gene fills in the end. The chain links TRBV4-1 to TRBJ1-1; TRBD1 might be the D (5 bases). Germline V gives CDR1 MGHRA, CDR2 YSYEKL. The CDR3 loop spans 16 amino acids. Trimming took 0 bases from V and 3 from J, leaving 14 bases between them. CDR3 sequence reads: CASSQDRPGLDTEAFF. Partial CDR3 DNA: TGCGCCAGCAGCCAAGATCGACCAGGGCTCGACACTGAA.

This clone has only a few counts. The CDR3 reads CASSLWGRGTQETQYF. CDR3 DNA (partial): TGCGCCAGCAGCTTGTGGGGCAGGGGCACTCAAGAGACC. This chain connects TRBV5-1 to TRBJ2-5, with D tentatively TRBD1 (6 bases). The CDR3 is cut off 3 residues early in the read; its end comes from the germline J gene. In germline, CDR1 is SGHRS, CDR2 YFSETQ. Trimming stripped 1 base from V and 2 bases from J, with 15 bases between. The CDR3 loop spans 16 amino acids.

This clone was recorded many times. The CDR3 loop is CASSGGLQETQYF. The CDR3 bases that were read are TGTGCCAGCAGCGGGGGACTCCAAGAGACC. This chain uses TRBV7-8 with TRBJ2-5; D might be TRBD2 (6 bases). The read ends 3 residues shy of where the CDR3 ends; the end is completed using the germline J gene. This CDR3 has 13 amino acids. V gave up 5 bases and J gave up 1 base, with 8 bases separating them. Germline V gene data show CDR1 as SGHVS and CDR2 as FQNEAQ. Combining the CDR3 with reference TRBV7-8 and TRBJ2-5 gives the whole variable domain GAGVSQSPRYKVAKRGQDVALRCDPISGHVSLFWYQQALGQGPEFLTYFQNEAQLDKSGLPSDRFFAERPEGSVSTLKIQRTQQEDSAVYLCASSGGLQETQYFGPGTRLLVL.

This clone was seen a handful of times. The read ends 3 residues shy of where the CDR3 ends; the end is completed using the germline J gene. J is TRBJ1-1 and V is TRBV7-9; D perhaps matches TRBD1 (5 bases). V was clipped by 6 bases and J by 1 base, with 9 bases between them. The CDR3 is 13 amino acids. The germline V gene encodes CDR1 SEHNR and CDR2 FQNEAQ (reference sequence). The sequenced CDR3 bases are TGTGCCAGCAGAACCCAGGGGAACACTGAA. The encoded protein is CASRTQGNTE. The whole CDR3 protein reads CASRTQGNTEAFF. Combining the CDR3 with reference TRBV7-9 and TRBJ1-1 gives the whole variable domain DTGVSQNPRHKITKRGQNVTFRCDPISEHNRLYWYRQTLGQGPEFLTYFQNEAQLEKSRLLSDRFSAERPKGSFSTLEIQRTEQGDSAMYLCASRTQGNTEAFFGQGTRLTVV.

This clone came up many times. The missing CDR3 end, 3 residues past where the read stops, is filled in from the germline J gene. This chain connects TRBV7-9 to TRBJ2-6; 7 bases fit TRBD1. Trimming at V came to 5 bases and at J to 2 bases, leaving 3 bases not matched to a gene. CDR1 is SEHNR, CDR2 FQNEAQ, per germline (reference sequence). The CDR3 covers 15 residues. The CDR3 is CASSLTGTGANVLTF. The part of the CDR3 DNA that was read is TGTGCCAGCAGCCTGACAGGGACTGGGGCCAACGTC.

The sample holds many counts of this clone. From the germline J gene comes the end of the CDR3, since the read stops 3 residues before it. The chain joins TRBV20-1 to TRBJ1-1; TRBD1 matches at 8 bases. Germline CDR1 and CDR2: DFQATT and SNEGSKA (reference sequence). V trimming: 3 bases; J trimming: 3 bases; junction bases outside the gene matches: 9. The CDR3 sequence is 15 residues long. This CDR3 is CSASGRGQWDTEAFF. The sequenced CDR3 bases are TGCAGTGCTAGCGGCAGGGGGCAATGGGACACTGAA.

A word on this clone: The missing CDR3 end, 3 residues past where the read stops, is filled in from the germline J gene. This chain uses TRBV18 with TRBJ2-1; the D gene is possibly TRBD2 (6 bases). This CDR3 has 13 amino acids. V lost 6 bases to trimming and J lost 7 bases, with 13 bases between them. From germline, CDR1 is KGHSH and CDR2 LQKENI. CDR3 DNA (partial): TGTGCCAGCTCGCCGCCTCTAGCGAATGAG. Translating gives CASSPPLANE. The entire CDR3 is CASSPPLANEQFF.

In its sample, this clone was seen a few times. The read finishes 3 residues shy of the CDR3 end, and the germline J gene is used to complete it. The chain recombines TRBV18 with TRBJ2-7; possibly TRBD1 for D (6 bases). V was cut by 3 bases and J by 2 bases, with 14 bases left in between. This CDR3 is 15 amino acids long. Germline V gene data show CDR1 as KGHSH and CDR2 as LQKENI. This CDR3 is CASSPREGTTYEQYF. The sequenced CDR3 bases are TGTGCCAGCTCACCGCGCGAGGGGACAACCTACGAG.

In regard to this clone: The sequence runs out 3 residues before the end of the CDR3; the remainder is reconstructed from the germline J gene. V usage is TRBV20-1 and J usage is TRBJ2-1; tentatively, D is TRBD2 (5 bases). Between the trimmed V and J ends, which lost 1 base and 1 base, there was a span of 8 bases. CDR1 DFQATT and CDR2 SNEGSKA come from the germline V gene (reference sequence). The CDR3 runs to 14 residues. CDR3 DNA, as far as it was read: TGCAGTGCTAGAGTAAAGCGGTCCTACAATGAG. Protein sequence: CSARVKRSYNE. The whole CDR3 is CSARVKRSYNEQFF.

The table lists this clone with many counts. The CDR3 is cut off 3 residues early in the read; its end comes from the germline J gene. The V and J genes are TRBV15 and TRBJ2-7; D unclear. Germline CDR1 is LNHNV and CDR2 is YYDKDF (reference sequence). The CDR3 has 11 amino acids. Trimming took 0 bases from V and 5 from J, leaving 2 bases between them. CDR3 in amino acids: CATSRDNEQYF. The CDR3 DNA, read in part, is TGTGCCACCAGCAGAGATAACGAG.

This clone has only a few counts. Incomplete CDR3 DNA: TGTGCCTGGAGCCCACTAAACACCGGGGAG. This encodes CAWSPLNTGE. The full CDR3 protein is CAWSPLNTGELFF. This chain uses TRBV30 with TRBJ2-2; the D is unclear. The sequenced fragment ends 3 residues before the CDR3 boundary, so the rest is inferred from the germline J gene. The V gene's germline CDR1 is GTSNPN and CDR2 SVGIG (reference sequence). V lost 3 bases, J lost 2 bases, and 7 bases lay in between. CDR3 size: 13 residues.

The table lists this clone with a few counts. The sequence runs out 3 residues before the end of the CDR3; the remainder is reconstructed from the germline J gene. V is TRBV5-6 and J is TRBJ2-1; D remains ambiguous. The CDR3 covers 13 residues. V shed 1 base and J shed 8 bases, with 10 bases lying between them. From germline, CDR1 is SGHDT and CDR2 YYEEEE. CDR3 DNA (partial): TGTGCCAGCAGCTTGCCCCAGGCTTATGAG. This sequence encodes CASSLPQAYE. Given in full, the CDR3 is CASSLPQAYEQFF.

This clone was seen a handful of times. Sequencing ends 3 residues short of the CDR3 end; the germline J gene provides the rest. This chain connects TRBV23-1 to TRBJ2-4; 10 bases are shared with TRBD2. TRBV23-1 is placed among ORFs of uncertain function. This CDR3 region has 16 residues. This CDR3 is CASSQPGMTSGFLQYF. CDR3 bases read: TGCGCCAGCAGTCAACCGGGGATGACTAGCGGGTTTCTT.

In regard to this clone: Sequencing ends 3 residues short of the CDR3 end; the germline J gene provides the rest. V gene TRBV7-9 combines with J gene TRBJ1-2; D uncertain. The CDR3 runs 13 residues. The germline CDR1 and CDR2 sequences are SEHNR and FQNEAQ (reference sequence). V lost 5 bases to trimming and J lost 4 bases, with 11 bases between them. The CDR3 DNA, read in part, is TGTGCCAGCAGCGCGGGCAAGTTCTATGGC. This translates into CASSAGKFYG. In full, the CDR3 is CASSAGKFYGYTF.

This clone was recorded at least ten times. The CDR3 end is not reached by the read, which stops 3 residues before it; the germline J gene fills it in. The chain has TRBV30 and TRBJ1-1, with TRBD1 matching 8 bases. Per the germline V gene, CDR1 is GTSNPN and CDR2 is SVGIG (reference sequence). J gave up 1 base and V 3 bases, and 1 base lay outside the gene matches. This CDR3 contains 13 residues. This CDR3 is CAWSDRGNTEAFF. CDR3 bases read: TGTGCCTGGAGCGACAGGGGGAACACTGAA.

This clone was counted ten times or more. The read ends 3 residues before the CDR3 terminus; that terminus is restored from the germline J gene. The V gene is TRBV7-9, the J gene TRBJ2-7, with no clear D. Trimming took 1 base from V and 2 from J, leaving 9 bases between them. Germline assignment: CDR1 SEHNR and CDR2 FQNEAQ (reference sequence). The CDR3 consists of 14 residues. This chain's CDR3 is CASSLEVSAYEQYF. The sequenced CDR3 bases are TGTGCCAGCAGCTTAGAGGTCAGTGCCTACGAG.

This clone was seen many times. The CDR3 end is not reached by the read, which stops 3 residues before it; the germline J gene fills it in. The chain carries TRBV5-1 and TRBJ1-1, with a tentative D call TRBD1 (5 bases). The V end lost 0 bases, the J end lost 2 bases, and 17 bases lay between the germline ends. The CDR3 is made up of 17 amino acids. Germline CDR1 SGHRS, CDR2 YFSETQ. The part of the CDR3 DNA that was read is TGCGCCAGCAGCTTGGGGGGGGTGGGGGTCGGAAACACTGAA. It translates to CASSLGGVGVGNTE. The whole CDR3 is CASSLGGVGVGNTEAFF.

In this sample, this clone turned up a few times. The CDR3 end falls 3 residues outside the read, so it is completed with the germline J gene. The chain recombines TRBV18 with TRBJ2-7; 13 bases match TRBD2. Germline V CDR1 and CDR2: KGHSH, LQKENI. Unmatched junction bases numbered 11, after V lost 6 bases and J lost 0 bases. The CDR3 runs to 18 residues. The DNA read from the CDR3 is TGTGCCAGCTCCCCCCCGGGACTAGCGGGACGGGGCTCCTACGAG. Residues: CASSPPGLAGRGSYE. The CDR3 in full is CASSPPGLAGRGSYEQYF.

In regard to this clone: The read terminates 3 residues before the CDR3 end, so the remaining end is supplied by the germline J gene. This chain uses TRBV19 with TRBJ2-7; no clear D. Germline CDR1 and CDR2: LNHDA and SQIVND (reference sequence). The CDR3 contains 13 residues. Trimming stripped 7 bases from V and 3 bases from J, with 13 bases between. The CDR3 sequence is CASTPASGYEQYF. CDR3 DNA (partial): TGTGCCAGTACCCCGGCTTCGGGCTACGAG.

This clone was seen ten or more times. The CDR3 goes on 3 residues after the read ends, and that part is filled in from the germline J gene. The V and J genes are TRBV3-1 (or the pseudogene TRBV3-2) and TRBJ2-2; a weak D match, TRBD2 (5 bases). This CDR3 contains 18 residues. Trimming stripped 0 bases from V and 0 bases from J, with 14 bases between. Looked up from germline, CDR1 is LGHDT and CDR2 is YNNKEL (reference sequence). The sequenced CDR3 bases are TGTGCCAGCAGCCAAGAAAGGGCTAGCTCCGCGAACACCGGGGAG. Translating gives CASSQERASSANTGE. The whole CDR3 is CASSQERASSANTGELFF.

This clone was found many times. Partial CDR3 DNA: TGTGCCAGCAGCCCCAGCGGCGGACAGTCCTACGAG. Translation gives CASSPSGGQSYE. The whole CDR3 protein is CASSPSGGQSYEQYF. The rearrangement uses TRBV7-9 and TRBJ2-7; D perhaps matches TRBD1 (6 bases). The read gets to within 3 residues of the CDR3 end, and the germline J gene fills in the rest. The germline V and J ends were trimmed by 5 bases and 1 base, with 15 bases remaining between them. Germline V gene lookup returns CDR1 SEHNR and CDR2 FQNEAQ (reference sequence). This CDR3 comprises 15 residues.